Below are 7 T cell receptor beta chains sequenced from a single sample in a study of T-cell reconstitution after alpha-beta-depleted transplantation in children. Preparation of the TCRbeta library was carried out with unique molecular identifiers. TCRdb itself ran the PCR reads through MiXCR, one entry per CDR3 protein. The repertoire holds 330,000 or so distinct CDR3 sequences, with about a tenth as singletons. The sample in question was PBMCs, obtained before TCRalphabeta/CD19-depleted stem cell transplant. The receptor set was obtained from a boy in the first two years of life with acute myeloid leukemia, due to receive a stem cell transplant.

This clonotype came up a few times. V usage is TRBV20-1 and J usage is TRBJ2-1; 7 bases are shared with TRBD1. This CDR3 contains 17 residues. With V trimmed by 0 bases and J by 3 bases, 11 bases remained unmatched. The V gene's germline CDR1 is DFQATT and CDR2 SNEGSKA (reference sequence). CDR3 nucleotides: TGCAGTGCTAGAGATCGGGGACAGCTCACCTACTACAATGAGCAGTTCTTC. This gives the protein CSARDRGQLTYYNEQFF.

This clonotype was recorded at least ten times. The rearrangement joins TRBV12-3 or TRBV12-4 to TRBJ2-3; D unresolved. The CDR3 has 15 amino acids. V shed 4 bases and J shed 0 bases, with 11 bases lying between them. The CDR3 sequence is CASSYERSSTDTQYF. CDR3 sequence (DNA): TGTGCCAGCAGTTACGAGCGCTCTAGCACAGATACGCAGTATTTT.

This clonotype was counted many times. Written as DNA, the CDR3 is TGTGCCAGCAGCCGGGCCGACTATGGCTACACCTTC. Translation: CASSRADYGYTF. The V and J genes are TRBV3-1 and TRBJ1-2; D ambiguous. Between the trimmed V and J ends, which lost 4 bases and 3 bases, there was a span of 6 bases. The CDR3 covers 12 residues. The germline gives CDR1 LGHDT, CDR2 YNNKEL (reference sequence). Drawing the rest from reference TRBV3-1 and TRBJ1-2, the complete variable domain is DTAVSQTPKYLVTQMGNDKSIKCEQNLGHDTMYWYKQDSKKFLKIMFSYNNKELIINETVPNRFSPKSPDKAHLNLHINSLELGDSAVYFCASSRADYGYTFGSGTRLTVV.

This clonotype was seen at least ten times. The J gene is TRBJ2-6, the V gene TRBV11-2; the D gene is possibly TRBD1 (5 bases). Trimming left V 0 bases short and J 0 bases short, with 21 bases between. Germline assignment: CDR1 SGHAT and CDR2 FQNNGV. This CDR3 has 21 residues. The CDR3 loop reads CASSLDLWVTVPFSGANVLTF. CDR3 nucleotides: TGTGCCAGCAGCTTAGACCTTTGGGTGACAGTTCCATTCTCTGGGGCCAACGTCCTGACTTTC.

In its sample, this clonotype was seen many times. The chain couples TRBV20-1 to TRBJ2-1, with 9 bases identical to TRBD2. V trimming: 5 bases; J trimming: 9 bases; junction bases outside the gene matches: 5. Germline CDR1 is DFQATT and CDR2 is SNEGSKA (reference sequence). The CDR3 is 12 residues long. CDR3 protein: CSARRTSAEQFF. CDR3 DNA: TGCAGTGCTCGGAGGACTAGCGCTGAGCAGTTCTTC.

Ten or more counts support this clonotype. This chain joins TRBV4-3 and TRBJ2-1; D is uncertain. V lost 0 bases and J 15 bases, leaving 15 bases between the germline ends. Looked up from germline, CDR1 is LGHNA and CDR2 is YSLEER. This CDR3 has 13 amino acids. In DNA, the CDR3 is TGCGCCAGCAGCCAAGATGGAAGAGAACCACTGTTCTTC. The encoded protein is CASSQDGREPLFF.

A few counts support this clonotype. The chain employs TRBV4-3 and TRBJ1-5; TRBD1 is a possible D gene (5 bases). Trimming stripped 4 bases from V and 7 bases from J, with 14 bases between. The CDR3 totals 14 residues. Germline V gives CDR1 LGHNA, CDR2 YSLEER. In DNA form, the CDR3 reads TGCGCCAGCAGCCCGCGCCACGGGGACCAGCCCCAGCATTTT. This encodes CASSPRHGDQPQHF.